The clone carrying this T cell receptor beta chain has a count of ten or more. CDR1 MNHEY and CDR2 SVGAGI come from the germline V gene. The CDR3 is made up of 17 amino acids. V lost 3 bases, J lost 6 bases, and 12 bases stayed unmatched. Amplifying from RNA transcripts, the study obtained TCR beta CDR3 regions. Investigators did first-round RT-PCR with HTBI primers, then second-round multiplex PCR. MiXCR was run by TCRdb on the multiplex PCR reads, yielding one entry per CDR3 protein. The sample shows over 500,000 distinct CDR3 sequences, over 20% of them seen only once. This sample was included in a study of Graves' ophthalmopathy and Graves' hyperthyroidism.

The TCR originated in a young woman with stable Graves' hyperthyroidism. Some clones in this sample may be carry-over from other donors' samples. The sequenced sample was peripheral blood. The chain has TRBV6-5 and TRBJ2-7, with TRBD2 identical over 12 bases. The CDR3 reads CASSYSVLAGGRGEQYF. Here the CDR3 DNA reads TGTGCCAGCAGTTATTCAGTCCTAGCGGGAGGGCGGGGCGAGCAGTACTTC.